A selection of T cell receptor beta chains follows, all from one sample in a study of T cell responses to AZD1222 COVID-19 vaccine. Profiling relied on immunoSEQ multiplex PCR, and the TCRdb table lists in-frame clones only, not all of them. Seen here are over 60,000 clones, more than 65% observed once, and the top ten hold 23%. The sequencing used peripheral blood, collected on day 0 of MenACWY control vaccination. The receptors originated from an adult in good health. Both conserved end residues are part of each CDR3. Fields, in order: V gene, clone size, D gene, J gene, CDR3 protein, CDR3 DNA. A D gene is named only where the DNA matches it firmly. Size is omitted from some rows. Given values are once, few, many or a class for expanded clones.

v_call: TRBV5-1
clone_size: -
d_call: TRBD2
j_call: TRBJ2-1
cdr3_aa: CASRKEGLAGLSGMNEQFF
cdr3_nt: TGCGCCAGCAGGAAGGAGGGACTAGCGGGATTATCCGGGATGAATGAGCAGTTCTTC

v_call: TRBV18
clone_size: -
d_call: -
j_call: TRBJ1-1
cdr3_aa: CASSPKTGFYTEAFF
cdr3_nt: TGTGCCAGCTCACCAAAAACAGGCTTCTACACTGAAGCTTTCTTT

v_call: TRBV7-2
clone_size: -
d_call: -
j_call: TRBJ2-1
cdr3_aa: CASSLTYEQFF
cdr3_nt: TGTGCCAGCAGCTTAACGTATGAGCAGTTCTTC

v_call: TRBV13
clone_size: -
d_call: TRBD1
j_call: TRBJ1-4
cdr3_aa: CASSLKQGKAEKLFF
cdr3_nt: TGTGCCAGCAGCTTAAAACAGGGGAAAGCTGAAAAACTGTTTTTT

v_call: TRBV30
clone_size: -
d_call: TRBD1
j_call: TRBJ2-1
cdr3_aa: CAWRKGTDNNEQFF
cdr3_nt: TGTGCCTGGAGGAAGGGGACAGACAACAATGAGCAGTTCTTC

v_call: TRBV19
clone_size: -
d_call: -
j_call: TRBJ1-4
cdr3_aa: CASNSRNEKLFF
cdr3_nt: TGTGCCAGTAACTCGCGAAATGAAAAACTGTTTTTT

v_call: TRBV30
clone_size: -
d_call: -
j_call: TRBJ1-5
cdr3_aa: CAWSAGINQPQHF
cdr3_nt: TGTGCCTGGAGTGCAGGAATCAATCAGCCCCAGCATTTT

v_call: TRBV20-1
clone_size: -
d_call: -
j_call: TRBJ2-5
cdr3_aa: CSAPRWETQYF
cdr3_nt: TGCAGTGCCCCGAGGTGGGAGACCCAGTACTTC

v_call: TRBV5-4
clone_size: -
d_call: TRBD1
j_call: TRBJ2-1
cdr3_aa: CASSLGQGPYNEQFF
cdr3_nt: TGTGCCAGCAGCCTGGGACAGGGCCCCTACAATGAGCAGTTCTTC

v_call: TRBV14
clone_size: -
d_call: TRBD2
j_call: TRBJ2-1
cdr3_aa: CASSQDWGLAGSYNEQFF
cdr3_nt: TGTGCCAGCAGCCAAGATTGGGGACTAGCGGGGTCCTACAATGAGCAGTTCTTC

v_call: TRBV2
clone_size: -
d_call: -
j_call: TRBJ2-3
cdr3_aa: CASSGTRDADTQYF
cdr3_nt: TGTGCCAGCAGTGGGACCCGGGACGCAGATACGCAGTATTTT

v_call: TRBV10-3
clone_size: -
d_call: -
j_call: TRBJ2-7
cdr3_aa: CAISELSYEQYF
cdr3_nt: TGTGCCATCAGTGAACTCTCTTACGAGCAGTACTTC

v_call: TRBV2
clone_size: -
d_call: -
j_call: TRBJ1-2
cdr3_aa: CASSPTDIYGYTF
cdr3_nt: TGTGCCAGCAGCCCGACAGATATCTATGGCTACACCTTC

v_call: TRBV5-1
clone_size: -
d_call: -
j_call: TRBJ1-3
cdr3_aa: CASSPGRATAGNTIYF
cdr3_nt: TGCGCCAGCAGCCCGGGACGGGCAACCGCAGGAAACACCATATATTTT

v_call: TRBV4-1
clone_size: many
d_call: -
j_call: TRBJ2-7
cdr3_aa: CASSLEWEYEQYF
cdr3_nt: TGCGCCAGCAGCCTCGAGTGGGAGTACGAGCAGTACTTC

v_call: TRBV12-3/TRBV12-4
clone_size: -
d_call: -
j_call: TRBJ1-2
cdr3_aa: CASSSFIYGYTF
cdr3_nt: TGTGCCAGCAGTTCCTTTATATATGGCTACACCTTC

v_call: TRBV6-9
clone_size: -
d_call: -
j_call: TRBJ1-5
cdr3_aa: CASSYRCVREEVAYQPQHF
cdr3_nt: TGTGCCAGCAGTTATCGGTGCGTCAGGGAAGAAGTTGCGTATCAGCCCCAGCATTTT

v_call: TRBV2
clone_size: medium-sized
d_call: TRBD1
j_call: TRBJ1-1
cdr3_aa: CASSVQGGNTEAFF
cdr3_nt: TGTGCCAGCAGTGTACAGGGGGGGAACACTGAAGCTTTCTTT

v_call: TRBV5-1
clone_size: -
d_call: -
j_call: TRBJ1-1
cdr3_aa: CASSLDSLGTEAFF
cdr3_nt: TGCGCCAGCAGCTTGGACAGTTTGGGCACTGAAGCTTTCTTT

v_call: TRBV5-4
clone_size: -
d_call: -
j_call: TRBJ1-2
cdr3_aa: CASSLDRTAIAGYTF
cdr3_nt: TGTGCCAGCAGCTTGGATCGGACAGCTATAGCCGGCTACACCTTC

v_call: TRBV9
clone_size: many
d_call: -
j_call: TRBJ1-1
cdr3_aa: CASSSGAMNTEAFF
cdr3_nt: TGTGCCAGCAGCTCGGGGGCGATGAACACTGAAGCTTTCTTT

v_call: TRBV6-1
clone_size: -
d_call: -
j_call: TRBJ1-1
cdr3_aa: CASSEGGGGHTEAFF
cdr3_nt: TGTGCCAGCAGTGAAGGTGGGGGCGGGCACACTGAAGCTTTCTTT

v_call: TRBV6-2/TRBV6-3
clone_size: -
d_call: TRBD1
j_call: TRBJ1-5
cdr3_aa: CASSLNDRVNQPQHF
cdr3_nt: TGTGCCAGCAGTTTGAACGACAGGGTCAATCAGCCCCAGCATTTT

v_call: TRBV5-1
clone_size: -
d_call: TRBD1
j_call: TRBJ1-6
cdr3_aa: CASSADRGYNSPLHF
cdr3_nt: TGCGCCAGCAGCGCCGACAGGGGCTATAATTCACCCCTCCACTTT

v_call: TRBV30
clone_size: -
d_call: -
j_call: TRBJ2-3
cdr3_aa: CAWSPRDTQYF
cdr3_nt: TGTGCCTGGAGTCCGCGGGATACGCAGTATTTT

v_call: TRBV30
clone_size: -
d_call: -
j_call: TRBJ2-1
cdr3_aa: CAWSSGRTYNEQFF
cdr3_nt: TGTGCCTGGAGTAGTGGGAGGACCTACAATGAGCAGTTCTTC

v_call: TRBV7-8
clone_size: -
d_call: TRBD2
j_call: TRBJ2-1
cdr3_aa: CASSPASGGGYNEQFF
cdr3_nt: TGTGCCAGCAGCCCCGCTAGCGGAGGAGGGTACAATGAGCAGTTCTTC